The 9 T cell receptor beta chains below all came from one sample that was sequenced in a study of cytomegalovirus exposure and HLA in healthy donors. This PCR relied on a set of 60 Vbeta primers and 13 Jbeta primers. The repertoire was sequenced with immunoSEQ multiplex PCR; TCRdb's copy has only in-frame clones and lacks some. The listing records more than 40,000 clones. The specimen sequenced was PBMCs. The receptor set was obtained from a man aged 35 to 55 in good health and CMV-seropositive.

The CDR3 spells CASSPSTSGSSYEQYF. Here the CDR3 DNA reads TGCGCCAGCAGCCCCTCGACTAGCGGGAGCTCCTACGAGCAGTACTTC. The chain is built from TRBV5-1 and TRBJ2-7; 12 bases align to TRBD2. The CDR3 sequence is 16 residues long. The J segment lost 0 bases and the V segment lost 4 bases, leaving 5 bases of the junction unmatched. Per germline, CDR1 SGHRS and CDR2 YFSETQ.

The chain links TRBV28 to TRBJ2-1, with 7 nucleotides matching TRBD1. The CDR3 length is 15 residues. The germline V gene has CDR1 MDHEN and CDR2 SYDVKM. V shed 8 bases, J shed 9 bases, and the junction held 16 bases outside the gene matches. This chain's CDR3 is CASSSPGTALGEQFF. In DNA form, the CDR3 reads TGTGCCAGCTCTTCTCCCGGGACAGCCTTGGGTGAGCAGTTCTTC.

The rearrangement links TRBV9 to TRBJ1-1; the match to TRBD1 covers 9 bases. J lost 0 bases, V lost 0 bases, and 9 bases had no gene match. Germline CDR1 and CDR2: SGDLS and YYNGEE. The CDR3 contains 18 residues. CDR3 in DNA: TGTGCCAGCAGCGTAGGGGATTGGGGGACAGGGCTGAACACTGAAGCTTTCTTT. This translates into CASSVGDWGTGLNTEAFF.

This rearrangement joins TRBV27 to TRBJ1-4; 7 bases fit TRBD1. CDR3 length: 16 residues. The trim removed 4 bases at V and 8 bases at J, leaving 13 bases unmatched. Looked up from germline, CDR1 is MNHEY and CDR2 is SMNVEV (reference sequence). This CDR3 reads CASSSASTGFGEKLFF. CDR3 in DNA: TGTGCCAGCAGTTCCGCTTCGACAGGGTTTGGAGAAAAACTGTTTTTT.

V usage is TRBV7-8 and J usage is TRBJ2-7; 11 positions match TRBD2. The germline V gene encodes CDR1 SGHVS and CDR2 FQNEAQ. The CDR3 contains 16 residues. The V segment lost 1 base and the J segment 2 bases; nucleotides outside the gene matches: 4. CDR3: CASSLGGLAGTYEQYF. The CDR3 coding sequence is TGTGCCAGCAGCTTAGGTGGACTAGCGGGCACCTACGAGCAGTACTTC.

J is TRBJ1-2 and V is TRBV4-3; D may be TRBD1 (6 bases). The V and J ends lost 0 bases and 1 base respectively, with 9 bases between them. The germline gives CDR1 LGHNA, CDR2 YSLEER. This CDR3 is built from 15 residues. In DNA form, the CDR3 reads TGCGCCAGCAGCCAAGAGGACAGAATTAACTATGGCTACACCTTC. This sequence encodes CASSQEDRINYGYTF.

This chain connects TRBV9 to TRBJ2-2, with D unresolved. This CDR3 comprises 14 residues. V dropped 2 bases and J dropped 0 bases, with 5 bases sitting between them. CDR1 is SGDLS and CDR2 is YYNGEE in the germline V gene. In DNA, the CDR3 is TGTGCCAGCAGCGTCCTAGCGAACACCGGGGAGCTGTTTTTT. This translates into CASSVLANTGELFF.

V usage is TRBV10-3 and J usage is TRBJ2-1; a possible D gene is TRBD2 (7 bases). V was trimmed by 8 bases and J by 4 bases, leaving 15 bases between them. The CDR3 has 14 amino acids. Per the germline V gene, CDR1 is ENHRY and CDR2 is SYGVKD. CDR3 residues: CAIGSGGPYNEQFF. In nucleotides, the CDR3 is TGTGCCATCGGGTCGGGGGGCCCGTACAATGAGCAGTTCTTC.

The chain couples TRBV7-7 to TRBJ2-1, with 11 nucleotides matching TRBD1. The CDR3 contains 17 residues. Looked up from germline, CDR1 is SSHAT and CDR2 is FNYEAQ (reference sequence). With V trimmed by 5 bases and J by 6 bases, 12 bases remained unmatched. The CDR3 loop is CASSPGTGGSWVNEQFF. As DNA, the CDR3 is TGTGCCAGCAGCCCGGGGACAGGGGGAAGTTGGGTCAATGAGCAGTTCTTC.